Listed below are T cell receptor beta chains from one sample, sequenced in a study of blood T cell repertoires in COVID-19. Using immunoSEQ multiplex PCR, the repertoire was profiled, and TCRdb retains in-frame clones only, with some absent. This sample has about 190,000 clones; about 85% occur once, and the top ten carry 6.9%. Source material: peripheral blood. These TCRs come from a man older than 75 with COVID-19, enrolled during active disease. CDR3s include the opening cysteine and the closing phenylalanine or tryptophan. A D gene is named only where the DNA matches it firmly. Clone size is given for some rows only: seen once, a few or many times, or a class if the clone is expanded.

j_call clone_size d_call v_call cdr3_nt cdr3_aa
TRBJ1-3 once . TRBV3-1/TRBV3-2 TGTGCCAGCAGCCAACATGGGGGGGGCTCTGGAAACACCATATATTTT CASSQHGGGSGNTIYF
TRBJ1-4 . . TRBV7-9 TGTGCCAGCAGCTTTACCAGGGGAAGGGAAAAACTGTTTTTT CASSFTRGREKLFF
TRBJ1-1 . . TRBV9 TGTGCCAGCAGCGTGGACAGGAACACTGAAGCTTTCTTT CASSVDRNTEAFF
TRBJ1-2 . TRBD1 TRBV5-1 TGCGCCAGCAGGCCCCCAGGGGGCAGTGCCTATGGCTACACCTTC CASRPPGGSAYGYTF
TRBJ2-2 few TRBD2 TRBV10-3 TGTGCCATCAGTGAGTCGACGCGGGGGATCGGGGAGCTGTTTTTT CAISESTRGIGELFF
TRBJ2-7 . TRBD1 TRBV5-5 TGTGCCAGCAGCTCCTCCGGGACAGAGACCTACGAGCAGTACTTC CASSSSGTETYEQYF
TRBJ2-5 few . TRBV6-2/TRBV6-3 TGTGCCAGCAGTTACTCGGGGACACCAGAGACCCAGTACTTC CASSYSGTPETQYF
TRBJ1-2 . . TRBV27 TGTGCCAGCAGCCCTCGAGGAGAATTCTATGGCTACACCTTC CASSPRGEFYGYTF
TRBJ1-1 . TRBD1 TRBV19 TGTGCCAGTAGTATGGGGGACAGGAAAGGTTCAGCTTTCTTT CASSMGDRKGSAFF
TRBJ2-6 . TRBD1 TRBV9 TGTGCCAGCAGCGGGGTCCGCGGACAGGGGAAAGTATCTGGGGCCAACGTCCTGACTTTC CASSGVRGQGKVSGANVLTF
TRBJ2-7 . TRBD2 TRBV5-6 TGTGCCAGCAGCTTGGTGGGACTAGCACCCTACGAGCAGTACTTC CASSLVGLAPYEQYF
TRBJ2-3 . TRBD1 TRBV5-1 TGCGCCAGCAGATCAGACAGGGACCTTTTCACAGATACGCAGTATTTT CASRSDRDLFTDTQYF
TRBJ1-6 . TRBD1 TRBV2 TGTGCCAGCAGTTCCGGACAGGGAAGTAATTCACCCCTCCACTTT CASSSGQGSNSPLHF
TRBJ2-3 . . TRBV3-1/TRBV3-2 TGTGCCAGCAGCCCAGACTCTAATACGCAGTATTTT CASSPDSNTQYF
TRBJ2-3 . . TRBV19 TGTGCCAGTAAGGAGTTGACTAGCACAGATACGCAGTATTTT CASKELTSTDTQYF
TRBJ1-1 . . TRBV19 TGTGCCAGTAGTATGGGGAGGGCCACTGAAGCTTTCTTT CASSMGRATEAFF
TRBJ1-1 . TRBD1 TRBV3-1/TRBV3-2 TGTGCCAGCAGCTACAGGGGTTGGACTGAAGCTTTCTTT CASSYRGWTEAFF
TRBJ2-4 . TRBD1 TRBV2 TGTGCCAGCACCCGGGACAGTATAGCCAAAAACATTCAGTACTTC CASTRDSIAKNIQYF
TRBJ2-7 . TRBD1 TRBV19 TGTGCCAGTAGCCCCTCTTGGACAGGGCCCTACGAGCAGTACTTC CASSPSWTGPYEQYF
TRBJ1-2 . TRBD1 TRBV12-5 TGTGCTAGTGGCTGGGGACAGGGACGATATGGCTACACCTTC CASGWGQGRYGYTF
TRBJ2-7 . TRBD2 TRBV5-4 TGTGCCAGCTCCTCCCATCGGGGGGACTCCTACGAGCAGTACTTC CASSSHRGDSYEQYF
TRBJ1-2 . TRBD1 TRBV28 TGTGCCAGCAGTCCCCGGGACAGGTGGGGACCCTATGGCTACACCTTC CASSPRDRWGPYGYTF
TRBJ1-5 . . TRBV19 TGTGCCAGTAGAAGTGAGTCTTATCAGCCCCAGCATTTT CASRSESYQPQHF
TRBJ1-2 . TRBD1 TRBV18 TGTGCCAGCTCGCCCGGGACAGACTATGGCTACACCTTC CASSPGTDYGYTF
TRBJ2-1 . . TRBV4-3 TGCGCCAGCAGCCAGCAGGCGGGGGCTTACAATGAGCAGTTCTTC CASSQQAGAYNEQFF
TRBJ1-5 . . TRBV12-3/TRBV12-4 TGTGCCAGCAGTCGGCATGGAGAGCCCCAGCATTTT CASSRHGEPQHF
TRBJ2-5 . TRBD1 TRBV12-5 TGTGCTAGTGGTGACAGCCCCGGGACAGCAGGGACAGAGACCCAGTACTTC CASGDSPGTAGTETQYF
TRBJ1-5 . . TRBV16 TGTGCCAGCAGCCAATCGCGACAGAGCAATCAGCCCCAGCATTTT CASSQSRQSNQPQHF
TRBJ1-2 . . TRBV5-6 TGTGCCAGCAGTACCGACAGGATCTATGGCTACACCTTC CASSTDRIYGYTF
TRBJ2-4 . TRBD1 TRBV5-1 TGCGCCAGCAGCTTGCGGCAGGGGGCGGACATTCAGTACTTC CASSLRQGADIQYF
TRBJ1-4 once . TRBV6-6 TGTGCCAGCACCCAGGCGGGGGGCCAAGGAAAACTGTTTTTT CASTQAGGQGKLFF
TRBJ2-1 . TRBD2 TRBV5-4 TGTGCCAGCAGCTTGGGGAGCGGGGGCTCCTACAATGAGCAGTTCTTC CASSLGSGGSYNEQFF
TRBJ1-1 . . TRBV5-6 TGTGCCAGCAGCTATCCGGGGGGCGCCCGGATGAACACTGAAGCTTTCTTT CASSYPGGARMNTEAFF
TRBJ1-5 . . TRBV19 TGTGCCAGTTCATACAGGGAACAGCCCCAGCATTTT CASSYREQPQHF
TRBJ1-2 . . TRBV6-1 TGTGCCAGCAGTGACGTCTCGACAGCGAGCTATGGCTACACCTTC CASSDVSTASYGYTF
TRBJ1-3 . . TRBV18 TGTGCCAGCTCACGGATTACTCCCACAGCACGCTCTGGAAACACCATATATTTT CASSRITPTARSGNTIYF
TRBJ1-6 once . TRBV4-1 TGCGCCAGCAGCCAAGATGGGGTAGGGAGGAGCTCCTATAATTCACCCCTCCACTTT CASSQDGVGRSSYNSPLHF
TRBJ2-3 once . TRBV11-3 TGTGCCAGCAGCTATACGGGGGTAGATACGCAGTATTTT CASSYTGVDTQYF
TRBJ2-1 . . TRBV5-5 TGTGCCAGCAGCCCCGGGATCTACAATGAGCAGTTCTTC CASSPGIYNEQFF
TRBJ1-5 . . TRBV2 TGTGCCAGCAGCGGAGTGGCAGGGCACCAGCCCCAGCATTTT CASSGVAGHQPQHF
TRBJ1-5 once TRBD1 TRBV11-2 TGTGCCAGCAGCTCGTTTCTTGGACAGGGGAATCAGCCCCAGCATTTT CASSSFLGQGNQPQHF
TRBJ1-5 . . TRBV28 TGTGCCAGCAGGACTACTCAAAGTCAGCCCCAGCATTTT CASRTTQSQPQHF
TRBJ2-5 . . TRBV10-1 TGCGCCAGCAGTGTGGGACTCCTGGACACCCAGTACTTC CASSVGLLDTQYF
TRBJ2-3 many TRBD2 TRBV12-5 TGTGCTAGTACTAGCGCCCGCACAGATACGCAGTATTTT CASTSARTDTQYF
TRBJ1-1 . . TRBV5-1 TGCGCCAGCAGCTTGGTACAGGGGAACACTGAAGCTTTCTTT CASSLVQGNTEAFF
TRBJ1-1 . TRBD1 TRBV2 TGTGCCAGCAGTGTTGAGGGGGCTTGGGTCACTGAAGCTTTCTTT CASSVEGAWVTEAFF
TRBJ1-1 few . TRBV7-3 TGTGCCAGCAGCCTGGACAGGAACACTGAAGCTTTCTTT CASSLDRNTEAFF
TRBJ1-1 . . TRBV28 TGTGCCAGCAGTTTAGCGGACAGTGGGAGGAACACTGAAGCTTTCTTT CASSLADSGRNTEAFF
TRBJ1-1 . . TRBV13 TGTGCCAGCAGCTTAGCTATGAACACTGAAGCTTTCTTT CASSLAMNTEAFF
TRBJ2-5 . TRBD1 TRBV7-9 TGTGCCAGCAGGGGACAGTACCAAGAGACCCAGTACTTC CASRGQYQETQYF
TRBJ2-3 . . TRBV27 TGTGCCAGCAGTTCCACTAGCACAGATACGCAGTATTTT CASSSTSTDTQYF
TRBJ1-5 . . TRBV19 TGTGCCAGTAGTATAGTGGGAGGGGGTGGCCAGCCCCAGCATTTT CASSIVGGGGQPQHF
TRBJ1-4 . . TRBV3-1/TRBV3-2 TGTGCCAGCAGCCCCCCAAATGAAAAACTGTTTTTT CASSPPNEKLFF
TRBJ2-3 . . TRBV7-9 TGTGCCAGCAGCCCCAGGGGAACCGGAGATACGCAGTATTTT CASSPRGTGDTQYF
TRBJ2-7 few . TRBV11-2 TGTGCCAGCAGCTTAGTGACAAGCCAAGCCTACGAGCAGTACTTC CASSLVTSQAYEQYF
TRBJ2-1 . TRBD1 TRBV7-8 TGTGCCAGCAGCCCAGAGGCCAGGGGGCCCTACAATGAGCAGTTCTTC CASSPEARGPYNEQFF
TRBJ2-1 once TRBD2 TRBV5-1 TGCGCCAGCAGCTCTGGACTAGCGGGAGGTCTTTACAATGAGCAGTTCTTC CASSSGLAGGLYNEQFF
TRBJ2-2 . TRBD2 TRBV5-4 TGTGCCAGCAGCATCGGGACTAGCGGGGGGGCCCCCACCGGGGAGCTGTTTTTT CASSIGTSGGAPTGELFF
TRBJ1-2 . TRBD1 TRBV25-1 TGTGCCAGCAGGGGGACAGGGTGGAACTATGGCTACACCTTC CASRGTGWNYGYTF
TRBJ1-2 . . TRBV18 TGTGCCAGCTCACCACCGGACTTCACGGGTACGGAAGGCTACACCTTC CASSPPDFTGTEGYTF